This TCR beta chain was profiled in a study of cytomegalovirus exposure and HLA in healthy donors. General study results and limits: Earlier results showed most TCR beta V segments being productive about 90% or about 30% of the time. Many donors carried some public TCRs, although rarity characterized most TCR sequences.

Amplification used 60 Vbeta primers and 13 Jbeta primers. The data were produced by immunoSEQ multiplex PCR, yet TCRdb's version contains in-frame clones alone and is incomplete. The sample contains 75,000 to 100,000 clones, about four fifths of which appear only once. With respect to this clone: Its antigen is still unknown.

The CDR3 is 15 amino acids. Trimming left V 7 bases short and J 2 bases short, with 17 bases between. Per germline, CDR1 SGHVS and CDR2 FQNEAQ. Sample: PBMCs. The clonotype comes from a woman in her seventies in good health and CMV-seropositive. V is TRBV7-8 and J is TRBJ2-5; possible D gene TRBD1, 6 bases. The CDR3, as DNA: TGTGCCAGCAACCTAGACAGGCTTCTTCAAGAGACCCAGTACTTC. Protein: CASNLDRLLQETQYF.